This TCR beta chain comes out of a study of PD-1 blockade in classical Hodgkin lymphoma. Study details: Patients in the cohort were put on intravenous nivolumab, 3 mg/kg every 2 weeks. Findings and limits, study-wide: Relative to healthy donors, newly diagnosed patients reportedly had lower baseline TCR diversity, which was reported as lower still in relapsed/refractory patients. Those achieving complete response showed baseline diversity like newly diagnosed patients. By C4D1, CD4+ diversity increased significantly, especially in complete responders.

Trimming removed 7 bases at V and 5 bases at J, with 8 bases between. This CDR3 is built from 11 residues. From germline, CDR1 is MDHEN and CDR2 SYDVKM. In the case of this clone: Antigen specificity is unknown.

The time point was: cycle 4 day 1 (C4D1), after more than five weeks of nivolumab. Each and every patient relapsed after autologous stem cell transplantation, and patients got differing brentuximab vedotin exposure. The table came from immunoSEQ multiplex PCR; TCRdb's copy has only in-frame clones and leaves some out. The repertoire has about 44,000 clones, 60% to 75% of them found once; the top ten carry about 3%. The chain joins TRBV28 to TRBJ2-5; unclear D gene. This receptor was obtained from a human donor with classical Hodgkin lymphoma. Material: peripheral blood mononuclear cells (PBMCs), obtained before the fourth cycle of nivolumab. The CDR3 here is CASTARETQYF. DNA for the CDR3: TGTGCCAGCACCGCCCGGGAGACCCAGTACTTC.